Each of the 16 T cell receptor beta chains below was sequenced from the same sample in a study of T cells after yellow fever vaccination. TCRdb recomputed calls from the 5' RACE reads with MiXCR, one row per CDR3 protein. The sample has more than 95,000 distinct CDR3 sequences, 5.5% to 8% seen once. The sample here was CD4+ T cells sorted from PBMCs, taken roughly 47 days after the first yellow fever vaccination. Every receptor here comes from a man between 18 and 29 years old who received the YFV17D yellow fever vaccine.

At least ten counts were recorded for this clonotype. The V and J genes are TRBV15 and TRBJ2-3; 8 bases match TRBD1. CDR1 and CDR2 (germline): LNHNV, YYDKDF (reference sequence). Trimming removed 1 base from V and 11 bases from J; junction bases left unmatched: 2. CDR3 size: 12 residues. The CDR3 here is CATSRVTGEQYF. The DNA of the CDR3 is TGTGCCACCAGCAGAGTGACAGGGGAGCAGTATTTT.

This clonotype was observed many times. This rearrangement joins TRBV28 to TRBJ1-2; no clear D gene. Germline CDR1 is MDHEN and CDR2 is SYDVKM. Trimming left V 3 bases short and J 11 bases short, with 13 bases between. The CDR3 has 12 amino acids. CDR3 in amino acids: CASSFRAREYTF. CDR3 in DNA: TGTGCCAGCAGTTTCCGCGCTCGGGAATACACCTTC.

This clonotype occurred many times. V gene TRBV6-5 combines with J gene TRBJ1-2; unclear D gene. Trimming left V 6 bases short and J 4 bases short, with 12 bases between. Germline V gene data show CDR1 as MNHEY and CDR2 as SVGAGI. CDR3 length: 13 residues. The CDR3 loop reads CASRFTTTYGYTF. In DNA form, the CDR3 reads TGTGCCAGCAGGTTCACTACAACCTATGGCTACACCTTC.

This clonotype has at least ten counts. The chain couples TRBV7-2 to TRBJ2-1; 9 bases are shared with TRBD1. The ends lost 5 bases at V and 4 bases at J; junction bases unmatched: 6. The V gene's germline CDR1 is SGHTA and CDR2 FQGNSA. The CDR3 sequence is 15 residues long. The CDR3 bases are TGTGCCAGCAGCGTGGGACAGGGAGGATACAATGAGCAGTTCTTC. The encoded protein is CASSVGQGGYNEQFF.

This clonotype was observed at least ten times. The chain links TRBV6-5 to TRBJ2-4, with D possibly being TRBD1 (5 bases). V was pared by 4 bases and J by 6 bases, with 10 bases between. The CDR3 is 13 residues long. Germline CDR1 is MNHEY and CDR2 is SVGAGI. The CDR3 DNA follows: TGTGCCAGCAGTTTAGACAGATTAAACATTCAGTACTTC. Translating gives CASSLDRLNIQYF.

This clonotype was detected ten times or more. The gene calls are TRBV11-1 and TRBJ1-1; weak D call: TRBD1 (5 bases). The ends were cut back, 5 bases at V and 0 bases at J, with 13 bases in the middle. Germline CDR1 reads SGHAT; CDR2 reads FQDESV (reference sequence). The CDR3 spans 15 residues. In DNA, the CDR3 is TGTGCCAGCAGCGCGAGTGGGGGATTGAACACTGAAGCTTTCTTT. Residues: CASSASGGLNTEAFF.

In this sample, this clonotype turned up many times. The chain links TRBV7-2 to TRBJ1-4; no definite D call. Trimming removed 0 bases from V and 11 bases from J, with 10 bases in between. This CDR3 comprises 13 residues. Germline V gene sequence: CDR1 SGHTA, CDR2 FQGNSA. Written as DNA, the CDR3 is TGTGCCAGCAGCTTAGCGATTGGGGAGAAACTGTTTTTT. It codes for CASSLAIGEKLFF.

The table lists this clonotype with many counts. This chain uses TRBV28 with TRBJ1-5; weak D call: TRBD1 (5 bases). The CDR3 consists of 14 residues. V was clipped by 8 bases and J by 11 bases, with 22 bases between them. Germline CDR1 reads MDHEN; CDR2 reads SYDVKM. This chain's CDR3 is CASGGAGSYAAQHF. CDR3 DNA: TGTGCCAGCGGAGGAGCAGGGTCCTACGCTGCCCAGCATTTT.

This clonotype was detected many times. The chain recombines TRBV5-1 with TRBJ2-7, with TRBD1 matching 11 bases. Germline assignment: CDR1 SGHRS and CDR2 YFSETQ. The CDR3 is 14 residues long. J gave up 6 bases and V 2 bases, and 4 bases lay outside the gene matches. The CDR3 here is CASSFGQGAREQYF. CDR3 coding DNA: TGCGCCAGCAGCTTTGGACAGGGGGCACGCGAGCAGTACTTC. The full variable domain, rest sourced from reference TRBV5-1 and TRBJ2-7, is KAGVTQTPRYLIKTRGQQVTLSCSPISGHRSVSWYQQTPGQGLQFLFEYFSETQRNKGNFPGRFSGRQFSNSRSEMNVSTLELGDSALYLCASSFGQGAREQYFGPGTRLTVT.

This clonotype was seen at least ten times. The chain employs TRBV24-1 and TRBJ2-3; 11 nucleotides match TRBD2. This CDR3 contains 17 residues. Germline trimming cut 2 bases from V and 2 bases from J; bases unmatched to any gene: 5. The germline V gene encodes CDR1 KGHDR and CDR2 SFDVKD. For the CDR3, the DNA is TGTGCCACCAGTGATTCCCCGGGACTAGCGGACACAGATACGCAGTATTTT. This sequence encodes CATSDSPGLADTDTQYF.

This clonotype was counted ten times or more. The chain combines TRBV3-1 with TRBJ2-2; D ambiguous. The length of the CDR3 is 12 residues. Trimming pared 4 bases from V and 6 bases from J, leaving 6 bases between. Germline lookup yields CDR1 LGHDT and CDR2 YNNKEL (reference sequence). This CDR3 reads CASSPSPGELFF. The CDR3 nucleotides are TGTGCCAGCAGCCCATCCCCCGGGGAGCTGTTTTTT.

This clonotype showed up many times. This chain's CDR3 is CSALRGSGVETQYF. The CDR3 coding sequence is TGCAGTGCCCTGCGGGGTAGCGGGGTGGAGACCCAGTACTTC. The rearrangement joins TRBV20-1 to TRBJ2-5, with TRBD2 matching over 8 bases. V was pared by 6 bases and J by 5 bases, with 11 bases of the junction left unmatched. CDR1 is DFQATT and CDR2 is SNEGSKA in the germline V gene (reference sequence). The CDR3 totals 14 residues.

There are many counts of this clonotype. The J gene is TRBJ1-2, the V gene TRBV3-1; the D is unclear. This CDR3 contains 14 residues. V shed 0 bases and J shed 5 bases, with 10 bases lying between them. CDR1 and CDR2 (germline): LGHDT, YNNKEL (reference sequence). The CDR3 sequence: CASSQDLAVYGYTF. The CDR3 DNA reads as TGTGCCAGCAGCCAAGATCTCGCCGTATATGGCTACACCTTC.

There are many counts of this clonotype. The chain uses TRBV5-1 and TRBJ2-2; D is uncertain. Deletions cut 1 base from V and 4 bases from J, with 11 bases between. The CDR3 runs 15 residues. Germline CDR1 is SGHRS and CDR2 is YFSETQ. CDR3 DNA: TGCGCCAGCAGCTTGACGCAGCTATCCACCGGGGAGCTGTTTTTT. Translation gives CASSLTQLSTGELFF.

The sample holds many counts of this clonotype. The gene calls are TRBV18 and TRBJ1-3; D perhaps matches TRBD1 (5 bases). The CDR3 is 15 residues long. Between the trimmed V and J ends, which lost 3 bases and 0 bases, there was a span of 9 bases. CDR1 is KGHSH and CDR2 is LQKENI in the germline V gene. The DNA for the CDR3 is TGTGCCAGCTCACCGGGACCGAACTCTGGAAACACCATATATTTT. Protein sequence: CASSPGPNSGNTIYF.

This clonotype was seen repeatedly, ten times or more. This chain links TRBV5-1 with TRBJ2-7; the D gene could be TRBD1 or TRBD2 (5 bases each). The CDR3 loop spans 14 amino acids. The V end lost 0 bases, the J end lost 5 bases, and 12 bases lay between the germline ends. Germline CDR1 and CDR2: SGHRS and YFSETQ. CDR3 sequence (DNA): TGCGCCAGCAGCTTGGGGGGGAACCTAAACGAGCAGTACGTC. Protein: CASSLGGNLNEQYV.